Shown below are 23 T cell receptor beta chains from a single sample sequenced in a study of neoadjuvant nivolumab and ipilimumab in lung cancer. Profiling relied on immunoSEQ multiplex PCR, and the TCRdb table lists in-frame clones only, not all of them. The sample includes several thousand clones, around nine tenths of them seen just once. This sample comprised tumor tissue, obtained after neoadjuvant nivolumab, alone or with ipilimumab, at or shortly before surgery. Receptors were obtained from an adult with non-small cell lung cancer. Some clones in this sample may be carry-over from other donors' samples.

The chain uses TRBV2 and TRBJ2-5; D remains unclear. Germline assignment: CDR1 SNHLY and CDR2 FYNNEI. CDR3 length: 15 amino acids. The ends were cut back, 5 bases at V and 5 bases at J, with 18 bases in the middle. The CDR3 reads CASSPSSGLTETQYF. CDR3 bases: TGTGCCAGCAGTCCTTCTTCCGGCCTCACGGAGACCCAGTACTTC.

This clone was seen only a few times. This chain connects TRBV30 to TRBJ2-1; 9 bases align to TRBD2. The CDR3 extends over 15 amino acids. V was clipped by 6 bases and J by 3 bases; unmatched bases: 9. CDR1 is GTSNPN, CDR2 SVGIG, per germline (reference sequence). The DNA for the CDR3 is TGTGCCTGCCCTCACCGCGGGAGGGACTACAATGAGCAGTTCTTC. Protein sequence: CACPHRGRDYNEQFF.

The chain carries TRBV4-3 and TRBJ2-7, with unresolved D. V shed 0 bases and J shed 3 bases, with 12 bases lying between them. This CDR3 contains 15 residues. The germline CDR1 and CDR2 sequences are LGHNA and YSLEER. The DNA for the CDR3 is TGCGCCAGCAGCCAAGAACGGTACACATACTACGAGCAGTACTTC. Protein product: CASSQERYTYYEQYF.

The rearrangement joins TRBV10-3 to TRBJ2-2; TRBD2 matches at 7 bases. The V gene's germline CDR1 is ENHRY and CDR2 SYGVKD. This CDR3 region has 14 residues. With V trimmed by 7 bases and J by 6 bases, 8 bases remained unmatched. The CDR3 region is CAINGLGSSGELFF. In nucleotides, the CDR3 is TGTGCCATCAACGGACTAGGGTCGTCCGGGGAGCTGTTTTTT.

The rearrangement joins TRBV27 to TRBJ1-4; weak D call: TRBD1 (5 bases). CDR1 MNHEY and CDR2 SMNVEV come from the germline V gene (reference sequence). The CDR3 is 15 amino acids. V was cut by 6 bases and J by 5 bases, with 16 bases left in between. The CDR3 spells CASSPRGGGNEKLFF. For the CDR3, the DNA is TGTGCCAGCAGCCCACGTGGGGGAGGAAATGAAAAACTGTTTTTT.

This rearrangement joins TRBV30 to TRBJ2-7, with 12 bases matching TRBD2. This CDR3 has 15 amino acids. Per germline, CDR1 GTSNPN and CDR2 SVGIG (reference sequence). V lost 3 bases and J lost 6; bases outside the gene matches: 9. CDR3 region: CAWRTASGRAGEQYF. CDR3 nucleotide sequence: TGTGCCTGGAGGACGGCTAGCGGGAGGGCGGGCGAGCAGTACTTC. The complete variable domain, with remaining parts taken from reference TRBV30 and TRBJ2-7, reads SQTIHQWPATLVQPVGSPLSLECTVEGTSNPNLYWYRQAAGRGLQLLFYSVGIGQISSEVPQNLSASRPQDRQFILSSKKLLLSDSGFYLCAWRTASGRAGEQYFGPGTRLTVT.

The chain couples TRBV18 to TRBJ1-2, with D maybe TRBD1 (6 bases). V shed 6 bases and J shed 6 bases, with 14 bases lying between them. Germline-derived CDR1 and CDR2 are KGHSH and LQKENI. The CDR3 runs 13 residues. CDR3 in amino acids: CASSTRDKNGYTF. DNA of the CDR3: TGTGCCAGCTCCACCCGGGACAAGAATGGCTACACCTTC. Using reference TRBV18 and TRBJ1-2 for the parts outside the CDR3, the full variable domain is NAGVMQNPRHLVRRRGQEARLRCSPMKGHSHVYWYRQLPEEGLKFMVYLQKENIIDESGMPKERFSAEFPKEGPSILRIQQVVRGDSAAYFCASSTRDKNGYTFGSGTRLTVV.

This clone came up a few times. The chain carries TRBV5-6 and TRBJ2-7; D not certain. Germline assignment: CDR1 SGHDT and CDR2 YYEEEE. V was pared by 2 bases and J by 4 bases, with 7 bases between. The CDR3 totals 12 residues. Here the CDR3 reads CASSLWLYEQYF. The CDR3, as DNA: TGTGCCAGCAGCTTATGGCTTTACGAGCAGTACTTC.

The V gene is TRBV6-6, the J gene TRBJ2-7; D is unclear. The CDR3 contains 16 residues. Per germline, CDR1 MNHNY and CDR2 SVGAGI (reference sequence). The V end was cut by 0 bases, the J end by 4 bases, with 16 bases between. The CDR3 sequence: CASSYSRSLVAYEQYF. The CDR3 DNA follows: TGTGCCAGCAGTTACTCGAGGTCGCTAGTAGCTTACGAGCAGTACTTC.

The chain links TRBV9 to TRBJ2-7; 9 bases map to TRBD1. The ends lost 3 bases at V and 4 bases at J; junction bases unmatched: 5. This CDR3 comprises 14 residues. The germline CDR1 and CDR2 sequences are SGDLS and YYNGEE. The DNA of the CDR3 is TGTGCCAGCAGCGGGGACAGGGAGAATTACGAGCAGTACTTC. Its protein is CASSGDRENYEQYF.

A single count supports this clone. This sequence joins TRBV10-3 and TRBJ1-2, with 7 bases matching TRBD1. Germline CDR1 ENHRY, CDR2 SYGVKD. The CDR3 totals 13 residues. V lost 10 bases and J lost 8; bases outside the gene matches: 13. For the CDR3, the DNA is TGTGCCACGGGACCCGGGACAGCGGACGGCTACACCTTC. Translation: CATGPGTADGYTF.

This CDR3 is CASSFEGNSYEQYF. In nucleotides, the CDR3 is TGCGCCAGCAGTTTCGAGGGGAATTCCTACGAGCAGTACTTC. The chain uses TRBV5-1 and TRBJ2-7; tentatively, D is TRBD1 or TRBD2 (5 bases each). Germline-derived CDR1 and CDR2 are SGHRS and YFSETQ. Trimming took off 5 bases at V and 1 base at J, with 13 bases between the two ends. This CDR3 has 14 amino acids.

V is TRBV11-2 and J is TRBJ2-7; D is ambiguous. The germline V gene has CDR1 SGHAT and CDR2 FQNNGV. Trimming pared 1 base from V and 3 bases from J, leaving 4 bases between. This CDR3 has 12 residues. This chain's CDR3 is CASSLASYEQYF. CDR3 DNA: TGTGCCAGCAGCTTAGCCAGCTACGAGCAGTACTTC.

V is TRBV10-3 and J is TRBJ1-5; D is unclear. The CDR3 sequence is 8 residues long. CDR1 is ENHRY and CDR2 is SYGVKD in the germline V gene. V gave up 8 bases and J gave up 9 bases, with 2 bases separating them. CDR3 DNA sequence: TGTGCCATCTGGCCCCAGCATTTT. This translates into CAIWPQHF.

This chain joins TRBV7-2 and TRBJ2-7; a weak D match, TRBD2 (6 bases). Trimming removed 5 bases from V and 5 bases from J, with 22 bases in between. The CDR3 sequence is 16 residues long. Germline V lookup: CDR1 SGHTA, CDR2 FQGNSA. The CDR3 nucleotides are TGTGCCAGCAGCCCGAGAAGGGCGGGACCTAGCCACGAGCAGTACTTC. Protein: CASSPRRAGPSHEQYF.

The V and J genes are TRBV6-6 and TRBJ2-6; D is unresolved. The germline V gene has CDR1 MNHNY and CDR2 SVGAGI (reference sequence). V was trimmed by 2 bases and J by 9 bases, leaving 8 bases between them. CDR3 length: 13 residues. CDR3 in DNA: TGTGCCAGCAGTTACGGCGGTGTCAACGTCCTGACTTTC. It yields the protein CASSYGGVNVLTF.

The V call is TRBV30, the J call TRBJ2-7; D unclear. The CDR3 is 14 amino acids. The V and J ends lost 3 bases and 1 base respectively, with 13 bases between them. Germline V CDR1 and CDR2: GTSNPN, SVGIG (reference sequence). CDR3: CAWSPPMGSYEQYF. The CDR3 DNA reads TGTGCCTGGAGCCCCCCAATGGGATCCTACGAGCAGTACTTC.

The chain employs TRBV18 and TRBJ2-3; TRBD2 matches at 12 bases. CDR3 length: 17 residues. CDR1 KGHSH and CDR2 LQKENI come from the germline V gene. V lost 4 bases, J lost 6 bases, and 11 bases stayed unmatched. The CDR3 bases are TGTGCCAGCTCACGACTAGCGGGAGCACAATATTCGGATACGCAGTATTTT. Translation: CASSRLAGAQYSDTQYF.

This sequence joins TRBV7-2 and TRBJ1-2; 7 nucleotides align to TRBD1. Per germline, CDR1 SGHTA and CDR2 FQGNSA. This CDR3 contains 14 residues. Trimming took 4 bases from V and 4 from J; bases not matched to a gene: 6. The CDR3 is CASSSYRGFYGYTF. CDR3 DNA: TGTGCCAGCAGCTCTTACAGGGGATTCTATGGCTACACCTTC.

The rearrangement joins TRBV30 to TRBJ1-2, with TRBD1 matching 7 bases. V was clipped by 2 bases and J by 4 bases; unmatched bases: 10. This CDR3 has 15 residues. The V gene's germline CDR1 is GTSNPN and CDR2 SVGIG (reference sequence). The CDR3 DNA follows: TGTGCCTGGAGTTCAACAGGGGAGTATTTCTATGGCTACACCTTC. The encoded protein is CAWSSTGEYFYGYTF.

This clone was detected once. The CDR3: CASSPNRDNEQFF. CDR3 DNA sequence: TGTGCCAGCAGCCCTAATAGGGACAATGAGCAGTTCTTC. V and J are TRBV16 and TRBJ2-1; D remains unclear. Trimming shortened V by 4 bases and J by 5 bases, and 9 bases separated the two germline ends. The CDR3 extends over 13 amino acids. Germline V gene lookup returns CDR1 KGHSY and CDR2 FQNENV.

The chain joins TRBV6-6 to TRBJ1-1, with 9 bases matching TRBD1. Looked up from germline, CDR1 is MNHNY and CDR2 is SVGAGI (reference sequence). Trimming removed 5 bases from V and 9 bases from J; junction bases left unmatched: 7. The CDR3 has 13 amino acids. The CDR3, as DNA: TGTGCCAGCAGTATAACTGACAGGGGGAAAGCTTTCTTT. Translating gives CASSITDRGKAFF.

The CDR3 DNA reads as TGCGCCAGCAGCTCGGAGACCCCTAACAATGAGCAGTTCTTC. Translation: CASSSETPNNEQFF. V and J are TRBV5-1 and TRBJ2-1; D is unresolved. There are 14 residues in the CDR3. Per the germline V gene, CDR1 is SGHRS and CDR2 is YFSETQ. V lost 3 bases, J lost 5 bases, and 12 bases lay in between. Drawing the rest from reference TRBV5-1 and TRBJ2-1, the complete variable domain is KAGVTQTPRYLIKTRGQQVTLSCSPISGHRSVSWYQQTPGQGLQFLFEYFSETQRNKGNFPGRFSGRQFSNSRSEMNVSTLELGDSALYLCASSSETPNNEQFFGPGTRLTVL.